Presented here are 20 T cell receptor beta chains from one specimen sequenced in a study of blood T cell repertoires in COVID-19. Data came from immunoSEQ multiplex PCR; TCRdb stores just in-frame clones and leaves some out. The sample lists 200,000 to 250,000 clones; 80% to 90% were seen once. The specimen sequenced was peripheral blood. These receptors all come from a woman aged 80 or older with active or convalescent COVID-19.

The chain joins TRBV19 to TRBJ2-3, with 9 bases fitting TRBD2. The CDR3 runs 14 residues. V dropped 5 bases and J dropped 8; count of bases not matched to a gene: 8. The germline V gene encodes CDR1 LNHDA and CDR2 SQIVND (reference sequence). The CDR3 DNA reads as TGTGCCAGTAGTTTCAGGACTAGCGAAAGTACGCAGTATTTT. This sequence encodes CASSFRTSESTQYF.

The chain has TRBV15 and TRBJ2-7, with D possibly TRBD1 on 7 matching bases. V was clipped by 1 base and J by 5 bases, with 15 bases between them. The CDR3 spans 15 residues. Germline assignment: CDR1 LNHNV and CDR2 YYDKDF (reference sequence). CDR3 protein: CATSRGGRGRNEQYF. CDR3 DNA: TGTGCCACCAGCAGAGGGGGCAGGGGGAGGAACGAGCAGTACTTC.

The V and J genes are TRBV14 and TRBJ2-7; D gene unclear. The CDR3 has 12 residues. CDR1 is SGHDN, CDR2 FVKESK, per germline. Trimming pared 6 bases from V and 2 bases from J, leaving 8 bases between. This CDR3 is CASSSRPYEQYF. CDR3 DNA sequence: TGTGCCAGCAGTTCGAGGCCCTACGAGCAGTACTTC. Based on the CDR3 plus reference TRBV14 and TRBJ2-7, the full variable domain is EAGVTQFPSHSVIEKGQTVTLRCDPISGHDNLYWYRRVMGKEIKFLLHFVKESKQDESGMPNNRFLAERTGGTYSTLKVQPAELEDSGVYFCASSSRPYEQYFGPGTRLTVT.

This chain connects TRBV11-3 to TRBJ1-2, with D unresolved. The CDR3 consists of 13 residues. Trimming removed 1 base at V and 8 bases at J, with 11 bases between. CDR1 SGHNT and CDR2 YENEEA come from the germline V gene. The CDR3 DNA sequence: TGTGCCAGCAGCTTAGCGCAGGCTCGGGGCTACACCTTC. Encoded protein: CASSLAQARGYTF.

In this sample, this clone turned up a few times. The V call is TRBV19, the J call TRBJ1-1, with TRBD1 identical over 7 bases. V lost 5 bases to trimming and J lost 5 bases; unmatched junction nucleotides: 8. In germline, CDR1 is LNHDA, CDR2 SQIVND (reference sequence). This CDR3 region has 14 residues. CDR3 in DNA: TGTGCCAGTAGTGTACAGGGGTATCGGACTGAAGCTTTCTTT. It codes for CASSVQGYRTEAFF.

The chain has TRBV24-1 and TRBJ1-5; the match to TRBD1 covers 9 bases. The CDR3 covers 16 residues. From germline, CDR1 is KGHDR and CDR2 SFDVKD. Trimming at V came to 3 bases and at J to 7 bases, leaving 9 bases not matched to a gene. The CDR3 loop is CATSDPTGGPSQPQHF. Written as DNA, the CDR3 is TGTGCCACCAGTGATCCGACAGGGGGACCCAGCCAGCCCCAGCATTTT.

J is TRBJ2-1 and V is TRBV24-1; 8 positions agree with TRBD1. V shed 2 bases and J 3 bases; nucleotides not matched to a gene: 5. Germline lookup yields CDR1 KGHDR and CDR2 SFDVKD. This CDR3 has 16 amino acids. Here the CDR3 reads CATSDYGTGSYNEQFF. The CDR3 region has the DNA TGTGCCACCAGTGATTATGGGACAGGTAGCTACAATGAGCAGTTCTTC.

J is TRBJ1-4 and V is TRBV10-3; D remains unclear. V was clipped by 4 bases and J by 6 bases, with 9 bases between them. Per germline, CDR1 ENHRY and CDR2 SYGVKD. The CDR3 loop spans 13 amino acids. CDR3 amino acids: CAISVLVDEKLFF. The CDR3 bases are TGTGCCATCAGTGTACTGGTCGATGAAAAACTGTTTTTT.

The chain has TRBV29-1 and TRBJ2-3, with 9 bases fitting TRBD1. This CDR3 comprises 14 residues. V trimming: 7 bases; J trimming: 2 bases; junction bases outside the gene matches: 7. CDR1 and CDR2 (germline): SQVTM, ANQGSEA. CDR3 loop: CSGGDRANTDTQYF. In nucleotides, the CDR3 is TGCAGCGGGGGGGACAGGGCAAACACAGATACGCAGTATTTT.

This clone has more than one count but fewer than ten. The gene calls are TRBV4-1 and TRBJ2-7, with 8 nucleotides matching TRBD1. The junction had 6 bases not matched to a gene; V was cut back by 2 bases and J by 0 bases. Germline V CDR1 and CDR2: MGHRA, YSYEKL. The CDR3 loop spans 16 amino acids. The CDR3 region is CASSQPPDRGSYEQYF. CDR3 DNA: TGCGCCAGCAGCCAACCCCCAGACAGGGGCTCCTACGAGCAGTACTTC.

The chain employs TRBV5-5 and TRBJ2-5; 10 bases line up with TRBD1. The V gene end was trimmed by 3 bases and the J gene end by 5 bases; junction bases not matched to a gene: 7. Germline CDR1 and CDR2: SGHKS and YYEKEE (reference sequence). The CDR3 is made up of 15 amino acids. Here the CDR3 DNA reads TGTGCCAGCAGCTCCGGGACAGGGGCGTGGGAGACCCAGTACTTC. It translates to CASSSGTGAWETQYF.

This clone turned up a few times. The V gene is TRBV5-4, the J gene TRBJ2-3; 8 bases are shared with TRBD2. The trim removed 4 bases at V and 9 bases at J, leaving 16 bases unmatched. In germline, CDR1 is SGHNT, CDR2 YYREEE (reference sequence). The CDR3 is 16 amino acids. The CDR3 coding sequence is TGTGCCAGCAGCCTCGATTCTGGGACTAGTGGCAGGACGCAGTATTTT. It yields the protein CASSLDSGTSGRTQYF.

The V gene is TRBV6-2 or TRBV6-3, the J gene TRBJ2-3; TRBD2 might be the D (6 bases). CDR3 length: 16 amino acids. Trimming stripped 2 bases from V and 3 bases from J, with 15 bases between. The germline gives CDR1 MNHEY, CDR2 SVGEGT. CDR3 coding DNA: TGTGCCAGCAGTTACCCCGGGACTTTGGGGACAGATACGCAGTATTTT. Its protein product is CASSYPGTLGTDTQYF.

A note on this clone: The same CDR3 is also encoded by other DNA sequences in this sample. This sequence joins TRBV28 and TRBJ1-2; D gene uncertain. From germline, CDR1 is MDHEN and CDR2 SYDVKM. Trimming took off 5 bases at V and 2 bases at J, with 6 bases between the two ends. This CDR3 region has 12 residues. CDR3 protein: CASSPANYGYTF. The CDR3 DNA reads TGTGCCAGCAGTCCAGCGAACTATGGCTACACCTTC.

This clone was counted a single time. The chain recombines TRBV4-3 with TRBJ1-2, with D maybe TRBD1 (6 bases). Germline CDR1 LGHNA, CDR2 YSLEER. Trimming cost V 0 bases and J 3 bases, with 17 bases left between them. This CDR3 has 17 amino acids. CDR3 loop: CASSQDDGGGADYGYTF. In nucleotides, the CDR3 is TGCGCCAGCAGCCAAGATGACGGTGGGGGCGCCGACTATGGCTACACCTTC.

This sequence joins TRBV4-3 and TRBJ1-2; D perhaps matches TRBD1 (5 bases). From germline, CDR1 is LGHNA and CDR2 YSLEER. CDR3 length equals 14 residues. Trimming took off 4 bases at V and 2 bases at J, with 11 bases between the two ends. CDR3 in amino acids: CASSPGTVNYGYTF. The CDR3 DNA sequence: TGCGCCAGCAGCCCAGGGACTGTCAACTATGGCTACACCTTC.

J is TRBJ2-7 and V is TRBV6-2 or TRBV6-3; maybe TRBD2 (6 bases). The CDR3 totals 16 residues. The germline V and J ends were trimmed by 1 base and 1 base, with 14 bases remaining between them. The V gene's germline CDR1 is MNHEY and CDR2 SVGEGT. DNA for the CDR3: TGTGCCAGCAGTTACTTGGGGGGTTCGGCATCCTACGAGCAGTACTTC. Its protein is CASSYLGGSASYEQYF.

The gene calls are TRBV11-2 and TRBJ1-5; D gene ambiguous. V was pared by 4 bases and J by 4 bases, with 14 bases between. This CDR3 region has 15 residues. CDR1 and CDR2 (germline): SGHAT, FQNNGV. CDR3 DNA: TGTGCCAGCAGCTCCCAACCGGGTGATAATCAGCCCCAGCATTTT. It translates to CASSSQPGDNQPQHF.

The chain joins TRBV7-2 to TRBJ2-1; 10 bases align to TRBD2. The CDR3 loop spans 15 amino acids. CDR1 SGHTA and CDR2 FQGNSA come from the germline V gene. J was trimmed by 8 bases and V by 4 bases; bases with no gene match: 8. CDR3 region: CASSSSGLAPDEQFF. CDR3 nucleotide sequence: TGTGCCAGCAGCTCCTCGGGACTAGCGCCCGATGAGCAGTTCTTC.

This clone was seen a few times. The chain links TRBV28 to TRBJ2-4; 8 nucleotides agree with TRBD2. The CDR3 loop spans 17 amino acids. The trim removed 1 base at V and 2 bases at J, leaving 7 bases unmatched. Germline CDR1 is MDHEN and CDR2 is SYDVKM. CDR3 amino acids: CASSLLTGGVSKNIQYF. The CDR3 bases are TGTGCCAGCAGTTTATTAACCGGGGGGGTTTCCAAAAACATTCAGTACTTC.